This T cell receptor (beta chain) was observed in a study of blood T cell repertoires in COVID-19 (TCRdb year 2020). General notes on the study: Samples from collaborators originated in the United States, Italy and Spain and spanned both the acute and convalescent phases of COVID-19. Where HLA class I and class II types were available, the types were taken from metadata supplied by the sample provider, not from assay-based typing. A freely available public database, intended as a resource for researchers studying the immune response to SARS-CoV-2, is where the repertoires were released. Samples were obtained from the ongoing ImmuneRACE study (first 160 participants) and from 950 to 1,500 subjects provided by 6 global collaborators. The prospective study material was composed of cDNA or gDNA derived from T cells, B-cell-depleted T cells, or PBMCs. Sample metadata almost always included a de-identified subject ID, COVID-19 status, age in years and sex. The dataset comprised deeply sampled blood TCRbeta repertoires from subjects exposed to, actively infected with, or recovered from COVID-19.

Only one count was recorded for this clone. The antigen it binds to is not known. Per-nucleotide qualities are absent, and no much larger clonotype sits a single base away. The collaborating institutions used their own protocols to collect whole blood in K2EDTA tubes. Collaborator samples were shipped for TCRbeta analysis as frozen whole blood, isolated PBMCs, or DNA extracted from either sample type. CDR1 and CDR2 were assigned from the germline V gene (reference sequence) as SEHNR and FQNEAQ. Cut back by 1 base and 9 bases, the V and J ends lie 9 bases apart. The CDR3 numbers 12 residues from cysteine through phenylalanine. This entry keeps only the CDR3 DNA: 36 bases, framed from base 1. General conclusions and limits of the study: Clinical and demographic metadata were provided uncurated, with the amount varying by source and participant.

TCRbeta CDR3 regions were amplified from genomic DNA by means of the immunoSEQ Assay, a bias-controlled multiplex PCR. Regarding the original processing steps: Nucleated cell counts per sample were estimated from amplification of reference gene primers within the assay. To quantify the absolute abundance of each unique TCRbeta CDR3 rearrangement, sequence reads were collapsed and filtered. For each sample, productive Simpson clonality was calculated by taking the square root of Simpson's diversity index across productive rearrangements. TCRdb's version of the immuneACCESS table is confined to in-frame rearrangements and falls short of the full clone set. An unresolved V gene accounts for under half of the shortfall where checked; the remainder is of unknown origin. That table is the source of V, J and clone size, and D and trimming were worked out from the DNA. This sample lists 85,000 or so clones; about 95% were detected once. The ten biggest clones cover about 4.5% of the sample.

Sequencing used peripheral blood. The chain employs TRBV7-9 and TRBJ2-5; perhaps TRBD2 is the D gene, with 6 bases matching. The receptor was derived from a human donor with active COVID-19. The donor label of this sample is uncertain. The CDR3 protein sequence reads: CASSLVGEAQYF. In nucleotides, the sequence is TGTGCCAGCAGCTTAGTAGGGGAGGCCCAGTACTTC.